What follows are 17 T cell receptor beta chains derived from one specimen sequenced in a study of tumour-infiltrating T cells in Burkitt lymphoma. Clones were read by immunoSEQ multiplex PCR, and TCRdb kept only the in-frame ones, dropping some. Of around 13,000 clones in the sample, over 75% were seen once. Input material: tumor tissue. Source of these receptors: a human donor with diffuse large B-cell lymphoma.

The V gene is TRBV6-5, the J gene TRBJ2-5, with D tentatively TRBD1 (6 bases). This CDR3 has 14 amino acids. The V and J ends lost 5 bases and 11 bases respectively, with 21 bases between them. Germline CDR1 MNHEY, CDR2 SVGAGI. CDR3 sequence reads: CASSGRTESYEQYF. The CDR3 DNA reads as TGTGCCAGCAGTGGACGGACAGAATCCTACGAACAGTACTTC.

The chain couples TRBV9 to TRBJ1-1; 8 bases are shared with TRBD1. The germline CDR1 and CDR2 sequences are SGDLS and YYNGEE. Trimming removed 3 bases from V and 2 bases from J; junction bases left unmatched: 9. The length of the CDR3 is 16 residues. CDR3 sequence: CASSAFDRGLNTEAFF. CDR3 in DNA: TGTGCCAGCAGCGCATTCGACAGGGGTCTAAACACTGAAGCTTTCTTT.

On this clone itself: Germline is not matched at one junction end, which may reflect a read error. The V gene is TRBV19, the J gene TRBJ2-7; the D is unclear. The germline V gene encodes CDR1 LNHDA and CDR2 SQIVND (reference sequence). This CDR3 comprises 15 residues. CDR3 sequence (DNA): TGTGCCAGTAGTAAGGGCTGGGATAGCCTCGCCGAGCAATACTTC. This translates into CASSKGWDSLAEQYF.

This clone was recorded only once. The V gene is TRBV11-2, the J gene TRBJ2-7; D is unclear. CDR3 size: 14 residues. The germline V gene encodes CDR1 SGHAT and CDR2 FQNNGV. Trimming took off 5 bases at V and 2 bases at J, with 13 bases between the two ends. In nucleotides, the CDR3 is TGTGCCAGCAGCGGCCGGTTAAGAGCCTACGAGCAGTACTTC. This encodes CASSGRLRAYEQYF.

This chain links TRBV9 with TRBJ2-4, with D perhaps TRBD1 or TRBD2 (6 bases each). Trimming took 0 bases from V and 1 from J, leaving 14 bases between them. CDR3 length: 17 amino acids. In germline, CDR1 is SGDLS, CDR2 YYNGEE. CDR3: CASSVAPGGFAKNIQYF. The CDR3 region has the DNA TGTGCCAGCAGCGTAGCTCCCGGGGGCTTCGCCAAAAACATTCAGTACTTC. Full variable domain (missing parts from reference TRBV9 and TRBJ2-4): DSGVTQTPKHLITATGQRVTLRCSPRSGDLSVYWYQQSLDQGLQFLIQYYNGEERAKGNILERFSAQQFPDLHSELNLSSLELGDSALYFCASSVAPGGFAKNIQYFGAGTRLSVL.

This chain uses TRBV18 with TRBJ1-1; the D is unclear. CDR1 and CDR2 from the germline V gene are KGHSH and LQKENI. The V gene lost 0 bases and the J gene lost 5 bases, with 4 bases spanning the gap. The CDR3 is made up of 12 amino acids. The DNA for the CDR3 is TGTGCCAGCTCACCACCAGGGACTGAAGCTTTCTTT. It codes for CASSPPGTEAFF.

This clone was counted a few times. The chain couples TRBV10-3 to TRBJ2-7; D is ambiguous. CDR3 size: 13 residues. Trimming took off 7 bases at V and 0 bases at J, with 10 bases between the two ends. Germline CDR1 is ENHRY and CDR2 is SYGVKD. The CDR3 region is CAIKTQSSYEQYF. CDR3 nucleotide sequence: TGTGCCATCAAAACACAGAGCTCCTACGAGCAGTACTTC.

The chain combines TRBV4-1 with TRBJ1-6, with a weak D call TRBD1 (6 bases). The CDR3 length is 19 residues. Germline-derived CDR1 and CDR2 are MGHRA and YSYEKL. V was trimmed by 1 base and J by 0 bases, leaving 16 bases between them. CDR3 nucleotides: TGCGCCAGCAGCCAAGGAGGGGGAGGAATGGACTCCTATAATTCACCCCTCCACTTT. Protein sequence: CASSQGGGGMDSYNSPLHF.

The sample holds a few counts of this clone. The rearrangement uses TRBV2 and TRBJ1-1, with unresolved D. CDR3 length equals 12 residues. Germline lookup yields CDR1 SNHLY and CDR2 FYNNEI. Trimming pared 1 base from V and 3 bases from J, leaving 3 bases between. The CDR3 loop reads CASSEVDTEAFF. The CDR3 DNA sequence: TGTGCCAGCAGTGAAGTGGACACTGAAGCTTTCTTT.

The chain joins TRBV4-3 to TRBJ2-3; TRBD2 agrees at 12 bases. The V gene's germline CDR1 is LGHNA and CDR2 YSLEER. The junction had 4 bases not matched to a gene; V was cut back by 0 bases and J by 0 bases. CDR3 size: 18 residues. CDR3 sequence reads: CASSQDRTSGASTDTQYF. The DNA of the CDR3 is TGCGCCAGCAGCCAAGATAGGACTAGCGGGGCTAGCACAGATACGCAGTATTTT.

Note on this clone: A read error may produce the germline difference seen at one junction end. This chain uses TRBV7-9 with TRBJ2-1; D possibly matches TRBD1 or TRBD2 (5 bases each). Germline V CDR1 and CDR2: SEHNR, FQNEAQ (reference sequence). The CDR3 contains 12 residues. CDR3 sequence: CASSLAERGMVF. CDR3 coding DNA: TGTGCCAGCAGCTTAGCGGAGAGGGGAATGGTCTTC.

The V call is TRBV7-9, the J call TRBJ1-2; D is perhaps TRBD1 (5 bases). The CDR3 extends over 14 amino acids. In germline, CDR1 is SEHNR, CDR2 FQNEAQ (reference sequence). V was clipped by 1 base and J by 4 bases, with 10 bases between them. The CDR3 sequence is CASSLGGDPYGYTF. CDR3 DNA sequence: TGTGCCAGCAGCTTAGGGGGCGACCCCTATGGCTACACCTTC.

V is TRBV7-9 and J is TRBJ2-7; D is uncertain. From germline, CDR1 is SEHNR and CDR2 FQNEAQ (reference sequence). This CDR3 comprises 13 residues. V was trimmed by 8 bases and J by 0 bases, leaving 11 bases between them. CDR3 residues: CASSAPTSYEQYF. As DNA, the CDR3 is TGTGCCAGCTCCGCTCCCACCTCCTACGAGCAGTACTTC.

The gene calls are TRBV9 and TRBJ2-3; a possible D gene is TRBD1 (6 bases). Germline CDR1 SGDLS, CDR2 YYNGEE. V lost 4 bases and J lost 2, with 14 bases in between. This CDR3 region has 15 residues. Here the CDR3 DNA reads TGTGCCAGCAGCCCAGGAGGACAGTCCACAGATACGCAGTATTTT. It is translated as CASSPGGQSTDTQYF.

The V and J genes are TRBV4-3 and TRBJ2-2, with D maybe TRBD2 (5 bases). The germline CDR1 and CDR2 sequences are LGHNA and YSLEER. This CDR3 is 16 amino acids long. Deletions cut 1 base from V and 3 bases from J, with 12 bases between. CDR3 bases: TGCGCCAGCAGCCAAGGCCCTAGCTACCACACCGGGGAGCTGTTTTTT. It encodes CASSQGPSYHTGELFF.

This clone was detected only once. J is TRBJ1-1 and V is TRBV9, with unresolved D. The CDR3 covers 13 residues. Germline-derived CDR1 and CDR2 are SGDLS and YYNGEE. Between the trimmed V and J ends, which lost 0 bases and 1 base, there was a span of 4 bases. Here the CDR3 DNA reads TGTGCCAGCAGCGTAGGACCGAACACTGAAGCTTTCTTT. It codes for CASSVGPNTEAFF.

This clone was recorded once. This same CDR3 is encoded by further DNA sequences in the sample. CDR3 amino acids: CASSVEGNTEAFF. The CDR3 region has the DNA TGTGCCAGCAGCGTAGAGGGGAACACTGAAGCTTTCTTT. The chain uses TRBV9 and TRBJ1-1; D is unclear. Germline V gives CDR1 SGDLS, CDR2 YYNGEE. The CDR3 consists of 13 residues. V shed 0 bases and J shed 1 base, with 4 bases lying between them. Full variable domain (missing parts from reference TRBV9 and TRBJ1-1): DSGVTQTPKHLITATGQRVTLRCSPRSGDLSVYWYQQSLDQGLQFLIQYYNGEERAKGNILERFSAQQFPDLHSELNLSSLELGDSALYFCASSVEGNTEAFFGQGTRLTVV.